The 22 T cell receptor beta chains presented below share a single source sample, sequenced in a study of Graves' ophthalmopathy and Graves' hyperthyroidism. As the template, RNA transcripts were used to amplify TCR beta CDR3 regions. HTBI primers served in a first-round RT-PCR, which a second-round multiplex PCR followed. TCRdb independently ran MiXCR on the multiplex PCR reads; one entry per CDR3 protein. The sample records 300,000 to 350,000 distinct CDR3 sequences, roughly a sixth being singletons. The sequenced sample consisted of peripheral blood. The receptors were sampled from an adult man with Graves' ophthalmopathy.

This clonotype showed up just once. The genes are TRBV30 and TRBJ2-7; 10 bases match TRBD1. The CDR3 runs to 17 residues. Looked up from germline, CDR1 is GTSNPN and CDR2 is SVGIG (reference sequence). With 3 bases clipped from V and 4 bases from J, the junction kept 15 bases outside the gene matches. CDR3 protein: CAWSLKGPGQGPYEQYF. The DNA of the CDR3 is TGTGCCTGGAGCTTAAAGGGGCCGGGACAGGGGCCATACGAGCAGTACTTC.

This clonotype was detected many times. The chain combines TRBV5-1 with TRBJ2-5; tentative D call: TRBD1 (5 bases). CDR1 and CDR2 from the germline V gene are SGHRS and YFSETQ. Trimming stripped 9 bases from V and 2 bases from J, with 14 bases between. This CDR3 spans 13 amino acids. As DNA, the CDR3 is TGCGCCACCGCACCGACAGAACAAGAGACCCAGTACTTC. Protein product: CATAPTEQETQYF.

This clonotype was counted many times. The CDR3 loop is CASRTTGGRYEQYF. The CDR3 bases are TGTGCCAGCAGGACGACAGGGGGTCGATACGAGCAGTACTTC. This chain uses TRBV6-2 or TRBV6-3 with TRBJ2-7, with 9 bases aligning to TRBD1. In germline, CDR1 is MNHEY, CDR2 SVGEGT. After removal of 6 bases from V and 4 bases from J, the junction contained 7 bases not matched to a gene. The CDR3 spans 14 residues.

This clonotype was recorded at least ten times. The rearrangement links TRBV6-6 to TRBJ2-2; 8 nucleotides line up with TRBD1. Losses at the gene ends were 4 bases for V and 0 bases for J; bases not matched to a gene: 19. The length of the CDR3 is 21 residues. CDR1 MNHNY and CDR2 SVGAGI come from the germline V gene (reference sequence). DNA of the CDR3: TGTGCCAGCAGTTCCAACACCGGACAGGGAGGAGGCTGGTCGAACACCGGGGAGCTGTTTTTT. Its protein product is CASSSNTGQGGGWSNTGELFF.

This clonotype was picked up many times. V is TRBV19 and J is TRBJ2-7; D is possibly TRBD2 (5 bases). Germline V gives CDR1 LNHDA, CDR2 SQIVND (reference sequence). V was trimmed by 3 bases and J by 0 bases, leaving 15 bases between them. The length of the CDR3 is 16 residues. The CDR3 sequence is CASSMEAGTSSYEQYF. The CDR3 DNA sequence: TGTGCCAGTAGTATGGAGGCGGGCACGAGCTCCTACGAGCAGTACTTC.

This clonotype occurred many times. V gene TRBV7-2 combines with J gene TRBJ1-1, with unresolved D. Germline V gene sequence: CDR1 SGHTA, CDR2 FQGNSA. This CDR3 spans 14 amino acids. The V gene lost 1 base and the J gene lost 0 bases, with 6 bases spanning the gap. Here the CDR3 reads CASSLVSMNTEAFF. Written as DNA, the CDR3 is TGTGCCAGCAGCTTAGTATCTATGAACACTGAAGCTTTCTTT. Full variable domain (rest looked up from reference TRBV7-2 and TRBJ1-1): GAGVSQSPSNKVTEKGKDVELRCDPISGHTALYWYRQSLGQGLEFLIYFQGNSAPDKSGLPSDRFSAERTGGSVSTLTIQRTQQEDSAVYLCASSLVSMNTEAFFGQGTRLTVV.

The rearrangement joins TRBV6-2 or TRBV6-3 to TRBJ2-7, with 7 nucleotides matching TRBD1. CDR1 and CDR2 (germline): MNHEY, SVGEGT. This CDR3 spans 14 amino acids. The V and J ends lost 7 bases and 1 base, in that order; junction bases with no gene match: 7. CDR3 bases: TGTGCCAGCAATACCAGGACAGGATCCTACGAGCAGTACTTC. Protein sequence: CASNTRTGSYEQYF.

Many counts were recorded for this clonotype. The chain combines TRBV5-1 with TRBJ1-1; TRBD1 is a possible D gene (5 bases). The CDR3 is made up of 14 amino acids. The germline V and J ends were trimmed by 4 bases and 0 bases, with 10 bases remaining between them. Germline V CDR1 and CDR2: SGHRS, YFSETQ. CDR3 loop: CASSTGQVNTEAFF. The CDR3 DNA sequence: TGCGCCAGCAGCACAGGACAAGTGAACACTGAAGCTTTCTTT.

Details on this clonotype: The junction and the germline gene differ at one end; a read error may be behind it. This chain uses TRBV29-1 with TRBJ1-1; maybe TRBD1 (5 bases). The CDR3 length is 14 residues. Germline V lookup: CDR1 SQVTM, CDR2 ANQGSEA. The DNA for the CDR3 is TGCAGCGTTGCTGGGAAAGGGGTGGACACTGAAGCTTCCTTT. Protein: CSVAGKGVDTEASF. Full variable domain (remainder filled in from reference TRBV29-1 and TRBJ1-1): SAVISQKPSRDICQRGTSLTIQCQVDSQVTMMFWYRQQPGQSLTLIATANQGSEATYESGFVIDKFPISRPNLTFSTLTVSNMSPEDSSIYLCSVAGKGVDTEASFGQGTRLTVV.

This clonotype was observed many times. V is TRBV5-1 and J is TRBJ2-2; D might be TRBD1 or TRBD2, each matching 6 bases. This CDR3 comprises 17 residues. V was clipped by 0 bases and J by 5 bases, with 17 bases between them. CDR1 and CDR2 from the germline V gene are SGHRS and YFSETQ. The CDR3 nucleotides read TGCGCCAGCAGCTTGGACCACCGGGGGCTGGGTACCGGGGAGCTGTTTTTT. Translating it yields CASSLDHRGLGTGELFF.

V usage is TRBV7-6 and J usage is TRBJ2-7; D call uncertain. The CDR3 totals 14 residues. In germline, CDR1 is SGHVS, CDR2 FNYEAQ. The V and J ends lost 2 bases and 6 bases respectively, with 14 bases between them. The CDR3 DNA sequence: TGTGCCAGCAGCTTACTACCTCCCTCGGGCGAGCAGTACTTC. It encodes CASSLLPPSGEQYF.

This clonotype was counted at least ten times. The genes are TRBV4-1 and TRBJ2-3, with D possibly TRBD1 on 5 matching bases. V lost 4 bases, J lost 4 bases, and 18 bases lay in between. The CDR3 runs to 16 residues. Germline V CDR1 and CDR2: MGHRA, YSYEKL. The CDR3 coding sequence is TGCGCCAGCAGCCTGAAGACAGACGTAGTGGCAGATACGCAGTATTTT. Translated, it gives CASSLKTDVVADTQYF.

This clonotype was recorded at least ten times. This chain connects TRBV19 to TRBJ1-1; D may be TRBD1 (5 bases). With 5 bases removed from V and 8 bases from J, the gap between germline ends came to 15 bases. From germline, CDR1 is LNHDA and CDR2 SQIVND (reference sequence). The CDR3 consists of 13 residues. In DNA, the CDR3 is TGTGCCAGTAGTGCGCGCTGGGACGGAGAAGCTTTCTTT. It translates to CASSARWDGEAFF.

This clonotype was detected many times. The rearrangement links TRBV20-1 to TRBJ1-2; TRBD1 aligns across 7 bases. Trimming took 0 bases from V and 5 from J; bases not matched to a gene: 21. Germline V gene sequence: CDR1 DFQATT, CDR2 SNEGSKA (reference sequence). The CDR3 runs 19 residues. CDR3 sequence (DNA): TGCAGTGCTAGAGATCGAAAGACAGGGTGGGTTCCTCCTTCGTATGGCTACACCTTC. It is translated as CSARDRKTGWVPPSYGYTF.

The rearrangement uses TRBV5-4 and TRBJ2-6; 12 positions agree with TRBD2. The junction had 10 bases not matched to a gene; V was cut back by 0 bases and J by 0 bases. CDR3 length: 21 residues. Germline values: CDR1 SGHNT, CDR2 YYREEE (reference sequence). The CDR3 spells CASSLAAVASGRASGANVLTF. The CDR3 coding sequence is TGTGCCAGCAGCTTGGCCGCGGTGGCTAGCGGGAGGGCCTCTGGGGCCAACGTCCTGACTTTC. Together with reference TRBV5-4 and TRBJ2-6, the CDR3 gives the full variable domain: ETGVTQSPTHLIKTRGQQVTLRCSSQSGHNTVSWYQQALGQGPQFIFQYYREEENGRGNFPPRFSGLQFPNYSSELNVNALELDDSALYLCASSLAAVASGRASGANVLTFGAGSRLTVL.

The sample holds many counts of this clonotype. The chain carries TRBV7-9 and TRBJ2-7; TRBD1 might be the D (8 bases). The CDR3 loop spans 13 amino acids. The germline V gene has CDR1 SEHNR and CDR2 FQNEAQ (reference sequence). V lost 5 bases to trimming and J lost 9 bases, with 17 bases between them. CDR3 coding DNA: TGTGCCAGCAGCCCCCCGACAGGGGAGGGGCAGTACTTC. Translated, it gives CASSPPTGEGQYF.

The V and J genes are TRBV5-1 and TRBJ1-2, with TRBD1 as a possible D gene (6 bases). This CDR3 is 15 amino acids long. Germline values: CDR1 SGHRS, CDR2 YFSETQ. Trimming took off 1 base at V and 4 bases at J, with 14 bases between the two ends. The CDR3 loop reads CASSLFGGGSYGYTF. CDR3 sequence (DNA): TGCGCCAGCAGCTTGTTCGGGGGCGGGAGCTATGGCTACACCTTC.

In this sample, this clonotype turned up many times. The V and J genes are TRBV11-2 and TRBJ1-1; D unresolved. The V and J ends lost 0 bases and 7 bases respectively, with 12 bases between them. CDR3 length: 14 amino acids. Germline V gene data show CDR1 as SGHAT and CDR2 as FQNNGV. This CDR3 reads CASSLDWARIEAFF. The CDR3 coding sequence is TGTGCCAGCAGCTTAGATTGGGCGCGGATTGAAGCTTTCTTT. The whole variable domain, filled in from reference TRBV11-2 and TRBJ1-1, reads EAGVAQSPRYKIIEKRQSVAFWCNPISGHATLYWYQQILGQGPKLLIQFQNNGVVDDSQLPKDRFSAERLKGVDSTLKIQPAKLEDSAVYLCASSLDWARIEAFFGQGTRLTVV.

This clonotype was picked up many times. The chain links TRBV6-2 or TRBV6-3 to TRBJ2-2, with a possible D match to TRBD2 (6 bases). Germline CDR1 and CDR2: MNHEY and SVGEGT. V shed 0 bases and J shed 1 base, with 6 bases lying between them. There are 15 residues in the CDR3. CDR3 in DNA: TGTGCCAGCAGTTACTCGGGAGGGAACACCGGGGAGCTGTTTTTT. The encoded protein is CASSYSGGNTGELFF.

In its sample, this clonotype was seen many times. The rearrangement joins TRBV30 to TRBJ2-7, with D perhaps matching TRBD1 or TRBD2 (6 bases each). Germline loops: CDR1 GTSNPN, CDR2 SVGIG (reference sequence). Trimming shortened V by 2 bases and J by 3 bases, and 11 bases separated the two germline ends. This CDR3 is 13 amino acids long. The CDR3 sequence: CAWSRGVRYEQYF. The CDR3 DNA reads TGTGCCTGGAGTAGGGGGGTTCGCTACGAGCAGTACTTC.

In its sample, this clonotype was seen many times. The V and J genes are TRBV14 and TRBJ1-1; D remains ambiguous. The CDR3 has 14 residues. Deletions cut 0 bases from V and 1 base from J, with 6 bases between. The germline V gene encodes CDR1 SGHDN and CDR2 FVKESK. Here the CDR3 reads CASSQEAGNTEAFF. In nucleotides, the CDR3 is TGTGCCAGCAGCCAAGAGGCAGGGAACACTGAAGCTTTCTTT.

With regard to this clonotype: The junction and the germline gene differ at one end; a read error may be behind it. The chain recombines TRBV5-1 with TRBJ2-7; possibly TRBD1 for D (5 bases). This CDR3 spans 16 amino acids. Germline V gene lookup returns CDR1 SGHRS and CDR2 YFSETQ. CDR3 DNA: TGCGCCAGCAGCCCGTTACCGGTGACGGACACCTACGAGCAGTCCTTC. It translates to CASSPLPVTDTYEQSF.